A selection of T cell receptor beta chains follows, all from one sample in a study of Graves' ophthalmopathy and Graves' hyperthyroidism. TCRdb re-called the multiplex PCR reads with MiXCR, one entry per CDR3 protein. The sample lists around 670,000 distinct CDR3 sequences, 40% occurring once. Material for sequencing was peripheral blood. Receptor source: an adult man with Graves' ophthalmopathy. Each CDR3 is given with its conserved first and last residue. The D gene is left open where the match is weak. Some rows have no size entry. The others give once, few or many, or a class for an expanded clone.

CDR3 | DNA | length | J | size | D | V
CASSTRFETNSPLHF | TGTGCCAGTAGTACCAGATTCGAGACTAATTCACCCCTCCACTTT | 15 | TRBJ1-6 | . | . | TRBV19
CASSLGDRVPPEAFF | TGTGCCAGCAGCTTGGGGGACAGGGTTCCTCCTGAAGCTTTCTTT | 15 | TRBJ1-1 | . | TRBD1 | TRBV7-9
CASSFVYGDEQYF | TGTGCCAGCAGCTTTGTATACGGGGACGAGCAGTACTTC | 13 | TRBJ2-7 | . | . | TRBV7-9
CASSSSLGQDEQYF | TGTGCCAGCAGCTCAAGCCTCGGACAGGACGAGCAGTACTTC | 14 | TRBJ2-7 | . | TRBD1 | TRBV7-9
CAISETNTIYF | TGTGCCATCAGTGAGACGAACACCATATATTTT | 11 | TRBJ1-3 | . | . | TRBV10-3
CASSAGDNNQPLHF | TGTGCCAGCAGCGCGGGGGACAACAATCAGCCCCTCCACTTT | 14 | TRBJ1-6 | . | . | TRBV9
CASSQDAADSGNTIYF | TGTGCCAGCAGCCAAGATGCGGCAGACTCTGGAAACACCATATATTTT | 16 | TRBJ1-3 | . | . | TRBV7-9
CASREVQSQHF | TGTGCCAGCAGGGAGGTACAGTCCCAGCATTTT | 11 | TRBJ1-5 | . | . | TRBV6-1
CASSTRTGENSPLHF | TGTGCCAGCAGTACTCGGACAGGAGAAAATTCACCCCTCCACTTT | 15 | TRBJ1-6 | few | TRBD1 | TRBV9
CASIKGEGSNEQYF | TGTGCCAGCATCAAGGGGGAGGGGAGCAACGAGCAGTACTTC | 14 | TRBJ2-7 | few | . | TRBV7-9
CAIHRGPGQGETEAFF | TGTGCCATTCACAGGGGTCCGGGACAGGGCGAAACTGAAGCTTTCTTT | 16 | TRBJ1-1 | many | TRBD1 | TRBV10-3
CASSERPNEQYF | TGTGCCAGCAGCGAACGACCCAATGAGCAGTACTTC | 12 | TRBJ2-7 | once | . | TRBV7-9
CASSTSRDTEAFF | TGTGCCAGTAGTACGTCAAGGGACACTGAAGCTTTCTTT | 13 | TRBJ1-1 | few | . | TRBV19
CSARDRAEQYF | TGCAGTGCTAGAGATAGGGCCGAGCAGTACTTC | 11 | TRBJ2-7 | many | . | TRBV20-1
CASAPLAGNADTQYF | TGTGCCTCCGCGCCCCTAGCGGGAAACGCGGATACGCAGTATTTT | 15 | TRBJ2-3 | . | TRBD2 | TRBV10-3
CATSDPGTSGGRPYEQYF | TGTGCCACCAGTGACCCCGGGACTAGCGGGGGCCGTCCCTACGAGCAGTACTTC | 18 | TRBJ2-7 | . | TRBD2 | TRBV24-1
CAIQSDRNQPQHF | TGTGCCATCCAAAGCGACAGGAATCAGCCCCAGCATTTT | 13 | TRBJ1-5 | many | . | TRBV10-3
CASSESGYIPGLADYEQYF | TGTGCCAGCAGTGAGTCGGGGTACATACCGGGACTAGCGGACTACGAGCAGTACTTC | 19 | TRBJ2-7 | . | TRBD2 | TRBV10-3
CASSLLQGQTSSYEQYF | TGTGCCAGCAGTCTCTTGCAGGGACAGACTAGCTCCTACGAGCAGTACTTC | 17 | TRBJ2-7 | . | . | TRBV7-8
CSARRLANEQYF | TGCAGTGCTAGAAGACTAGCTAATGAGCAGTACTTC | 12 | TRBJ2-7 | . | TRBD2 | TRBV20-1
CASSLVTLHTSEEKLFF | TGTGCCAGCAGCTTAGTTACTTTACATACTTCGGAGGAAAAACTGTTTTTT | 17 | TRBJ1-4 | few | . | TRBV7-9
CASSAGTAFTGELFF | TGTGCCAGCAGCGCCGGGACAGCCTTCACCGGGGAGCTGTTTTTT | 15 | TRBJ2-2 | many | TRBD1 | TRBV7-9
CASSPLGRGGGGYTF | TGTGCCAGCAGCCCACTGGGACGAGGTGGTGGTGGCTACACCTTC | 15 | TRBJ1-2 | many | . | TRBV9
CASSIVRTGYSNQPQHF | TGTGCCAGTAGTATAGTACGGACAGGGTATAGCAATCAGCCCCAGCATTTT | 17 | TRBJ1-5 | . | TRBD1 | TRBV19
CASSPAQLNGGYTF | TGTGCCAGCAGCCCAGCCCAACTTAACGGAGGCTACACCTTC | 14 | TRBJ1-2 | few | . | TRBV9
CAIRDRWDTYEQYF | TGTGCCATCAGGGACAGGTGGGACACCTACGAGCAGTACTTC | 14 | TRBJ2-7 | many | TRBD1 | TRBV10-3
CSVEGDNTDTQYF | TGCAGCGTTGAAGGTGACAACACAGATACGCAGTATTTT | 13 | TRBJ2-3 | . | . | TRBV29-1
CASRRTASTDTQYF | TGTGCCAGCAGGCGGACAGCTTCCACAGATACGCAGTATTTT | 14 | TRBJ2-3 | . | . | TRBV6-5
CASSLDLGTSGTYEQYF | TGTGCCAGCAGCTTAGATCTGGGGACTAGCGGGACCTACGAGCAGTACTTC | 17 | TRBJ2-7 | few | TRBD2 | TRBV7-9
CASSMGGIGQPQHF | TGTGCCAGTAGTATGGGGGGTATCGGTCAGCCCCAGCATTTT | 14 | TRBJ1-5 | few | . | TRBV19
CASSQSAGAGQPQHF | TGTGCCAGCAGCCAAAGCGCAGGGGCGGGACAGCCCCAGCATTTT | 15 | TRBJ1-5 | . | . | TRBV5-4